This TCR beta chain is drawn from a study of CD8 T cells in Susac syndrome (dated 2019 in TCRdb). Some background on the complete study: The study used repertoire sequencing to test whether antigen drove CD8+ T cell activation and differentiation in Susac syndrome. The clonality of the CD8+ T cell repertoire was compared across about 12 healthy donors, some 14 Susac syndrome patients and under 18 multiple sclerosis patients. Here is what the overall study found, with its caveats: The study acknowledged that relatively few individuals were included in the TCR sequencing and HLA analysis.

RNA was extracted using the RNeasy kit, and roughly 0.5 to 1 microgram was reverse transcribed with random hexamers. The immunoSEQ multiplex PCR assay, which covers 54 Vbeta and 13 Jbeta segments, was used to amplify TCR beta CDR3 regions. PCR amplification bias was corrected by using a synthetic template baseline for primer optimization and computational correction. In the paper's pipeline: Reads were annotated to V, D and J genes per IMGT and analyzed with immunoSEQ Analyzer, keeping only productive sequences. Clonality was calculated as one minus the Shannon entropy normalized by log2 of the number of productive unique sequences. For each patient and control, public and private clones were evaluated among the 100 most prevalent clones. A clone was defined as Susac-specific if it was absent from the healthy and MS cohorts, from 1052 published viral clones and from other ImmuneACCESS disease sequences. Through fastp at Q25 and MiXCR, TCRdb rebuilt clones from the public reads, retaining in-frame beta chains. CDR3 protein duplicates are merged, each entry listing the most common genes and DNA. The authors' filters were not applied to this entry. The sample table holds some 450,000 distinct CDR3 sequences, of which approximately 85% were seen once. The top ten hold more than 0.09% of the sample.

Peripheral blood CD8+ and CD4+ T cells from healthy donors, Susac syndrome patients and multiple sclerosis patients were profiled using high-throughput TCR beta sequencing. The multiple sclerosis controls were treatment-naive patients who had stable or active relapsing-remitting disease and met the revised McDonald criteria. Bulk CD8+ and CD4+ T cells were purified by magnetic negative isolation, while CD8+ TEMRA cells were enriched using FACS. Blood was collected in EDTA tubes and processed within 24 hours, with PBMCs isolated through density gradient centrifugation. PBMCs intended for TCR sequencing were frozen in liquid nitrogen and were later thawed in a 37 degrees C water bath. Purity of sorted or isolated CD4+, CD8+ and CD8+ TEMRA cells was at least 90%. A remark on this clonotype: What this receptor recognizes is not known. No much larger clone exists at a distance of one base, and base qualities are not known.

The CDR3 runs 15 residues from the cysteine to the phenylalanine. Solely the CDR3 DNA is kept, with 45 bases framed from the first base. Trimming takes 8 bases from V and 2 bases from J, and the germline ends sit 18 bases apart. The germline V gene (reference sequence) gives CDR1 as SEHNR and CDR2 as FQNEAQ. The specimen was CD8+ T cells from PBMCs. This clonotype was obtained from a human donor with multiple sclerosis. The rearrangement combines TRBV7-9 with TRBJ1-2; the D gene identity is not certain. The sequenced DNA is TGTGCCAGCGCAAATTCCGGCAGGCAGAACTATGGCTACACCTTC. The resulting protein is CASANSGRQNYGYTF.